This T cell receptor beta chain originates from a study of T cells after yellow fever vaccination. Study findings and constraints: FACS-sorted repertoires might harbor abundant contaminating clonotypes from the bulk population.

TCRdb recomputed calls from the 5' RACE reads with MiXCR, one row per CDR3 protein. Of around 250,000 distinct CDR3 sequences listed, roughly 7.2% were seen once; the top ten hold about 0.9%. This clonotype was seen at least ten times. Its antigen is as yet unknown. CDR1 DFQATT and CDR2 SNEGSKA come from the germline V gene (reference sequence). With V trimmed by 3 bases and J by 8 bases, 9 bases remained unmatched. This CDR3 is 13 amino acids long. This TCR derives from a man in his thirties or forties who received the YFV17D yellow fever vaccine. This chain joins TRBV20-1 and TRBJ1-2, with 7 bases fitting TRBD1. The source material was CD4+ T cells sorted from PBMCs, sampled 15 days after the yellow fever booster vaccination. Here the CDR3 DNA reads TGCAGTGCTAGCAACGACAGGGCGGGAGGCTACACCTTC. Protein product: CSASNDRAGGYTF.